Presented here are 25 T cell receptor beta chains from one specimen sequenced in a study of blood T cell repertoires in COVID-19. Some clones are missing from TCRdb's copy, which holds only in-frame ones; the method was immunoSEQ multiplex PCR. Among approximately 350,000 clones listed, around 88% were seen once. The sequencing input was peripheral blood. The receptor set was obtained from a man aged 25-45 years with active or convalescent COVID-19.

The CDR3 region has the DNA TGTGCCAGCAGCCAAGAGCCGGGTCGAGGATACGAGCAGTACTTC. Protein product: CASSQEPGRGYEQYF. This chain connects TRBV4-2 to TRBJ2-7; unclear D gene. Trimming cost V 0 bases and J 4 bases, with 13 bases left between them. The CDR3 contains 15 residues. CDR1 and CDR2 (germline): LGHNA, YNFKEQ.

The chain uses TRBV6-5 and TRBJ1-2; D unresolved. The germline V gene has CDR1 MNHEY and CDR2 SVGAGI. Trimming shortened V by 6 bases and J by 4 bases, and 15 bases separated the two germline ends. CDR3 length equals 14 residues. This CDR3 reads CASRLSREGYGYTF. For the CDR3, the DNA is TGTGCCAGCAGACTGAGTAGGGAGGGCTATGGCTACACCTTC.

The CDR3 loop reads CATSDFAGVGEQFF. The DNA of the CDR3 is TGTGCCACCAGTGATTTTGCGGGGGTGGGTGAGCAGTTCTTC. The J gene is TRBJ2-1, the V gene TRBV24-1; TRBD2 matches 7 bases. The CDR3 sequence is 14 residues long. Losses at the gene ends were 1 base for V and 9 bases for J; bases not matched to a gene: 5. CDR1 and CDR2 (germline): KGHDR, SFDVKD.

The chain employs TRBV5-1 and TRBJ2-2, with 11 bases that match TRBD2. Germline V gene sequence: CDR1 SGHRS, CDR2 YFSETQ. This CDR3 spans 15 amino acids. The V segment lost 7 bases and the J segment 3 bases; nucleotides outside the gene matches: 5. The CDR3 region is CASRLAGTYTGELFF. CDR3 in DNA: TGCGCCAGCCGACTAGCGGGGACGTACACCGGGGAGCTGTTTTTT.

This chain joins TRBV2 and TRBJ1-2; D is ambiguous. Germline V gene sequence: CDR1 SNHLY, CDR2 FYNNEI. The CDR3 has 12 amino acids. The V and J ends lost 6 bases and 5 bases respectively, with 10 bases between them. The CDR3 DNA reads TGTGCCAGCAGGGCAGACTCGTATGGCTACACCTTC. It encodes CASRADSYGYTF.

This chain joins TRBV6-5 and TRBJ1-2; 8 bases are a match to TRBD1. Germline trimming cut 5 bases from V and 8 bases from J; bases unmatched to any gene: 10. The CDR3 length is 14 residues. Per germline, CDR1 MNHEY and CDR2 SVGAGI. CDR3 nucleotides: TGTGCCAGCAGTCCGGACAGGGAGATGAAAGGCTACACCTTC. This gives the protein CASSPDREMKGYTF.

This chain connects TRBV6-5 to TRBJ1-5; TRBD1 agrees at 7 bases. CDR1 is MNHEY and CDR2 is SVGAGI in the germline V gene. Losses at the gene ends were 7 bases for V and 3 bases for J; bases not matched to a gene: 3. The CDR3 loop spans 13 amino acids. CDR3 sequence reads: CASKGAHNQPQHF. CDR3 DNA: TGTGCCAGCAAGGGGGCCCACAATCAGCCCCAGCATTTT.

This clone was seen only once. The CDR3 DNA follows: TGTGCCAGCTCGCGTGCGGTCGACGAGACCCAGTACTTC. This sequence encodes CASSRAVDETQYF. V usage is TRBV18 and J usage is TRBJ2-5; D remains ambiguous. The CDR3 is 13 amino acids. Germline V CDR1 and CDR2: KGHSH, LQKENI. V lost 6 bases and J 5 bases, leaving 13 bases between the germline ends.

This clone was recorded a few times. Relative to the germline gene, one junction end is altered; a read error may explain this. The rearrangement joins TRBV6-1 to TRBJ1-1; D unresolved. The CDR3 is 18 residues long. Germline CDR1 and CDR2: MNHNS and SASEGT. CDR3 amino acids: CASSQAVSYSSWNTEAFF. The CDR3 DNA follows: TGTGCCAGCAGTCAAGCGGTGTCCTACTCCTCCTGGAACACTGAAGCTTTCTTT.

DNA of the CDR3: TGTGCCAGCAGGCGGACAGGGGGCGGGGAGCTGTTTTTT. It yields the protein CASRRTGGGELFF. V and J are TRBV27 and TRBJ2-2; 10 positions agree with TRBD1. The J segment lost 7 bases and the V segment lost 6 bases, leaving 2 bases of the junction unmatched. This CDR3 is built from 13 residues. Looked up from germline, CDR1 is MNHEY and CDR2 is SMNVEV (reference sequence).

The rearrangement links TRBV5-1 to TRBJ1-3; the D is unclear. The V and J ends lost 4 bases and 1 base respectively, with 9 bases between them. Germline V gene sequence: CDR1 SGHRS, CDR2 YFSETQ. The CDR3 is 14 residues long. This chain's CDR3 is CASSVSQSGNTIYF. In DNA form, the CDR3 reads TGCGCCAGCAGCGTCAGTCAGTCTGGAAACACCATATATTTT. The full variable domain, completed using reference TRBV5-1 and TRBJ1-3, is KAGVTQTPRYLIKTRGQQVTLSCSPISGHRSVSWYQQTPGQGLQFLFEYFSETQRNKGNFPGRFSGRQFSNSRSEMNVSTLELGDSALYLCASSVSQSGNTIYFGEGSWLTVV.

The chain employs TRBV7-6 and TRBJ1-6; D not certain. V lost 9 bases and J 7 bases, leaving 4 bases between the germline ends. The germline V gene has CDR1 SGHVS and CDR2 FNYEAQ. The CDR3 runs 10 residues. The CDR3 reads CASSNSPLHF. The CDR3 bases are TGTGCCAGTTCGAATTCACCCCTCCACTTT.

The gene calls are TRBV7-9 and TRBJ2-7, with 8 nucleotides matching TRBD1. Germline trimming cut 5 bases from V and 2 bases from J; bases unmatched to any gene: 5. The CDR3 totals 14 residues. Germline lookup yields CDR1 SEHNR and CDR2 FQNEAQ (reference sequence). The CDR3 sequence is CASSPRDRTYEQYF. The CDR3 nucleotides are TGTGCCAGCAGCCCTCGGGACAGGACCTACGAGCAGTACTTC.

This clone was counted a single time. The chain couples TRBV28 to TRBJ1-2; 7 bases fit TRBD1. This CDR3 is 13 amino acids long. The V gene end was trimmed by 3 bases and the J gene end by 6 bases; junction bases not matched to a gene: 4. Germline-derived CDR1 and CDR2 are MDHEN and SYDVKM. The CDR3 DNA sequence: TGTGCCAGCAGTTTCGGAGGGGGCAATGGCTACACCTTC. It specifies CASSFGGGNGYTF.

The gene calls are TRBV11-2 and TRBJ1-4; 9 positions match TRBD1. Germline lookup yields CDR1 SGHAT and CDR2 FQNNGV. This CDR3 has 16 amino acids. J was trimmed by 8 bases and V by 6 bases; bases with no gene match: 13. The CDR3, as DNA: TGTGCCAGCAGACGTATAACAGGGGGCCGCGGCGAAAAACTGTTTTTT. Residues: CASRRITGGRGEKLFF.

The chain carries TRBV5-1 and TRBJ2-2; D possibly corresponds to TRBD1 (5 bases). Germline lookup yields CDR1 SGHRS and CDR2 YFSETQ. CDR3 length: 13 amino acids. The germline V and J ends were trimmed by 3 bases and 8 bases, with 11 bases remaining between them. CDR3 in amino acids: CASSSTRTGELFF. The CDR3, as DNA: TGCGCCAGCAGCTCCACGCGGACAGGGGAGCTGTTTTTT.

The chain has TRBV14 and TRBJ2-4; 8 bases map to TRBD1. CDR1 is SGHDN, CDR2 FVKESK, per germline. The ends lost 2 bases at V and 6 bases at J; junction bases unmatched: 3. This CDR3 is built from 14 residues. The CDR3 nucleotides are TGTGCCAGCAGCCAACTAGGACAGGGAAACATTCAGTACTTC. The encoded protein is CASSQLGQGNIQYF. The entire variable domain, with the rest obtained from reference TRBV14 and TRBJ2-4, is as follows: EAGVTQFPSHSVIEKGQTVTLRCDPISGHDNLYWYRRVMGKEIKFLLHFVKESKQDESGMPNNRFLAERTGGTYSTLKVQPAELEDSGVYFCASSQLGQGNIQYFGAGTRLSVL.

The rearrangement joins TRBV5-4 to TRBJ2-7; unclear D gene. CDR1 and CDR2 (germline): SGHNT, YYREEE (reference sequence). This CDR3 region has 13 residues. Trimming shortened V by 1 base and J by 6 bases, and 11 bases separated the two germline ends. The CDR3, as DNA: TGTGCCAGCAGCTTGAGACCTCCGGGCGAGCAGTACTTC. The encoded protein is CASSLRPPGEQYF.

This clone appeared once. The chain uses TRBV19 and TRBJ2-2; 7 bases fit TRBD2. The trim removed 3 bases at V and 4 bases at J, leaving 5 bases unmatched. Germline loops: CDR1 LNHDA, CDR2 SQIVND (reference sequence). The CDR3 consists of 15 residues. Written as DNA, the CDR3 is TGTGCCAGTAGTATGGAGAGCGGGACCACCGGGGAGCTGTTTTTT. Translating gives CASSMESGTTGELFF.

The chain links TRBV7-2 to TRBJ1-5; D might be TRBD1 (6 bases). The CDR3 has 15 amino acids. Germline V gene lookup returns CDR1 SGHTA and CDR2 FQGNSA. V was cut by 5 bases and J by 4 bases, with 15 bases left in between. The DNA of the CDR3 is TGTGCCAGCAGCCTCATTCAGGGGCGTAATCAGCCCCAGCATTTT. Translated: CASSLIQGRNQPQHF.

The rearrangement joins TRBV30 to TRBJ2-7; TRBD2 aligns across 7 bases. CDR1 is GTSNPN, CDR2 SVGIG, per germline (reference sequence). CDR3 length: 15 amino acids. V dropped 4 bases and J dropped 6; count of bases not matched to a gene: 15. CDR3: CAWNREKGGSSEQYF. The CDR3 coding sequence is TGTGCCTGGAATAGGGAAAAAGGCGGGAGTTCCGAGCAGTACTTC.

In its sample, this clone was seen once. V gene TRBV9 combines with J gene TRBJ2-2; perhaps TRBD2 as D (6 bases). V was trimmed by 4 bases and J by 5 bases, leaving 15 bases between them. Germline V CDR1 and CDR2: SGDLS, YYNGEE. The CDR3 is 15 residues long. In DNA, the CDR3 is TGTGCCAGCAGCACCAGAGGAGGGGTGACCGGGGAGCTGTTTTTT. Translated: CASSTRGGVTGELFF. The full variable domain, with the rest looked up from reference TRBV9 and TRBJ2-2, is DSGVTQTPKHLITATGQRVTLRCSPRSGDLSVYWYQQSLDQGLQFLIQYYNGEERAKGNILERFSAQQFPDLHSELNLSSLELGDSALYFCASSTRGGVTGELFFGEGSRLTVL.

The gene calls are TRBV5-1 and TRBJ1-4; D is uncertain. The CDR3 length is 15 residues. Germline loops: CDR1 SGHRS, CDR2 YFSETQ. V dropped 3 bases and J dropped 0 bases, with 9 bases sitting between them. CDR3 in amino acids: CASSSTRATNEKLFF. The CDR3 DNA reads TGCGCCAGCAGCTCCACCCGAGCAACTAATGAAAAACTGTTTTTT.

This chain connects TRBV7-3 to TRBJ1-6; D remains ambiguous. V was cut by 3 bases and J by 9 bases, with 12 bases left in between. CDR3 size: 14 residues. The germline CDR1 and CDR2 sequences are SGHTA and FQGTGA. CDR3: CASSLRGIGSPLHF. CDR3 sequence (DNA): TGTGCCAGCAGCTTGCGAGGGATTGGTTCACCCCTCCACTTT. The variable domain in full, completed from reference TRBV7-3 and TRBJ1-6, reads GAGVSQTPSNKVTEKGKYVELRCDPISGHTALYWYRQSLGQGPEFLIYFQGTGAADDSGLPNDRFFAVRPEGSVSTLKIQRTERGDSAVYLCASSLRGIGSPLHFGNGTRLTVT.

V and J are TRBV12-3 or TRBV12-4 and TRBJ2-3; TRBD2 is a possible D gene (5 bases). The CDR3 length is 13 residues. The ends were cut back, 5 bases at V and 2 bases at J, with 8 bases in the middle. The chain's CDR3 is CASSRDFTDTQYF. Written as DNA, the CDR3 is TGTGCCAGCAGTCGGGATTTCACAGATACGCAGTATTTT.